This is a list of T cell receptor beta chains from one sample in a study of blood T cell dynamics during melanoma immunotherapy. Method: immunoSEQ multiplex PCR; TCRdb's copy keeps in-frame clones and lacks some. The table shows around 15,000 clones, with approximately 94% occurring only once. Sequenced here: effector memory CD8+ T cells from blood, sampled from a patient treated with checkpoint blockade. The receptors were gathered from a human donor with melanoma. The CDR3 runs from the conserved cysteine through the conserved F or W. A D gene is named only where the DNA matches it firmly. The size of a clone is reported for some rows only, either as once, few or many, or as a class for expanded clones.

d_gene: -
abundance: -
v_gene: TRBV27
j_gene: TRBJ1-2
CDR3aa: CASSLSWSRGEGYTF
CDR3nt: TGTGCCAGCAGTTTATCGTGGTCGCGGGGTGAAGGCTACACCTTC

d_gene: -
abundance: -
v_gene: TRBV9
j_gene: TRBJ2-2
CDR3aa: CASGGGELFF
CDR3nt: TGTGCCAGCGGCGGCGGGGAGCTGTTTTTT

d_gene: TRBD1
abundance: -
v_gene: TRBV27
j_gene: TRBJ2-7
CDR3aa: CASSLSGTGDYEQYF
CDR3nt: TGTGCCAGCAGTTTATCCGGGACAGGGGACTACGAGCAGTACTTC

d_gene: TRBD1
abundance: -
v_gene: TRBV6-1
j_gene: TRBJ1-5
CDR3aa: CASSEDWDSGQPQHF
CDR3nt: TGTGCCAGCAGTGAAGACTGGGACAGCGGTCAGCCCCAGCATTTT

d_gene: -
abundance: few
v_gene: TRBV7-9
j_gene: TRBJ2-7
CDR3aa: CASSGTAYEQYF
CDR3nt: TGTGCCAGCAGCGGGACTGCCTACGAGCAGTACTTC

d_gene: -
abundance: -
v_gene: TRBV27
j_gene: TRBJ2-7
CDR3aa: CASSFGGTYEQYF
CDR3nt: TGTGCCAGCAGTTTCGGAGGGACCTACGAGCAGTACTTC

d_gene: -
abundance: -
v_gene: TRBV28
j_gene: TRBJ2-2
CDR3aa: CASSLLTGELFF
CDR3nt: TGTGCCAGCAGCTTGTTAACCGGGGAGCTGTTTTTT

d_gene: -
abundance: -
v_gene: TRBV5-6
j_gene: TRBJ2-7
CDR3aa: CASSLSSREQYF
CDR3nt: TGTGCCAGCAGCTTGTCTAGTCGCGAGCAGTACTTC

d_gene: TRBD1
abundance: -
v_gene: TRBV12-5
j_gene: TRBJ2-1
CDR3aa: CASSGTGGIYNEQFF
CDR3nt: TGTGCTAGTTCCGGGACAGGGGGTATTTACAATGAGCAGTTCTTC

d_gene: -
abundance: few
v_gene: TRBV4-1
j_gene: TRBJ1-5
CDR3aa: CASSLHWGNQPQHF
CDR3nt: TGCGCCAGCAGCCTCCATTGGGGGAACCAGCCCCAGCATTTT

d_gene: TRBD2
abundance: -
v_gene: TRBV28
j_gene: TRBJ2-5
CDR3aa: CASSLQREGPETQYF
CDR3nt: TGTGCCAGCAGTTTACAGCGGGAGGGCCCAGAGACCCAGTACTTC

d_gene: -
abundance: -
v_gene: TRBV6-5
j_gene: TRBJ2-7
CDR3aa: CASTSAYEQYF
CDR3nt: TGTGCCAGCACCTCAGCCTACGAGCAGTACTTC

d_gene: TRBD2
abundance: once
v_gene: TRBV5-1
j_gene: TRBJ2-3
CDR3aa: CASSFNSGRGSDTQYF
CDR3nt: TGCGCCAGCAGCTTCAATAGCGGGAGGGGGTCAGATACGCAGTATTTT

d_gene: -
abundance: once
v_gene: TRBV28
j_gene: TRBJ2-7
CDR3aa: CASSFDRFSYEQYF
CDR3nt: TGTGCCAGCAGTTTCGACAGGTTTTCCTACGAGCAGTACTTC

d_gene: TRBD2
abundance: -
v_gene: TRBV6-1
j_gene: TRBJ2-5
CDR3aa: CASSEFEGGSQETQYF
CDR3nt: TGTGCCAGCAGTGAATTCGAGGGAGGGAGCCAAGAGACCCAGTACTTC

d_gene: TRBD2
abundance: -
v_gene: TRBV7-2
j_gene: TRBJ2-1
CDR3aa: CASSLARAGRYNEQFF
CDR3nt: TGTGCCAGCAGCTTAGCTCGAGCGGGACGTTACAATGAGCAGTTCTTC

d_gene: TRBD2
abundance: -
v_gene: TRBV5-6
j_gene: TRBJ2-7
CDR3aa: CASSFSGGSLYF
CDR3nt: TGTGCCAGCAGCTTTTCGGGGGGTTCGCTGTACTTC

d_gene: TRBD1
abundance: -
v_gene: TRBV7-9
j_gene: TRBJ2-5
CDR3aa: CASSGRDSQETQYF
CDR3nt: TGTGCCAGCAGCGGCCGGGACAGCCAAGAGACCCAGTACTTC

d_gene: -
abundance: -
v_gene: TRBV5-1
j_gene: TRBJ2-7
CDR3aa: CASSLAGLALQAYEQYF
CDR3nt: TGCGCCAGCAGCCTGGCGGGCCTGGCCCTCCAGGCATACGAGCAGTACTTC

d_gene: -
abundance: -
v_gene: TRBV6-6
j_gene: TRBJ2-7
CDR3aa: CASTSAYEQYF
CDR3nt: TGTGCCAGCACCTCAGCCTACGAGCAGTACTTC

d_gene: TRBD2
abundance: -
v_gene: TRBV27
j_gene: TRBJ2-2
CDR3aa: CARPSGRASSGELFF
CDR3nt: TGTGCCAGACCTAGCGGGAGGGCCAGTAGCGGGGAGCTGTTTTTT

d_gene: -
abundance: -
v_gene: TRBV9
j_gene: TRBJ1-2
CDR3aa: CASSATQYGYTF
CDR3nt: TGTGCCAGCAGCGCGACACAGTATGGCTACACCTTC

d_gene: TRBD2
abundance: -
v_gene: TRBV7-8
j_gene: TRBJ2-2
CDR3aa: CASSLGGRADTGELFF
CDR3nt: TGTGCCAGCAGCTTAGGCGGGAGGGCCGACACCGGGGAGCTGTTTTTT

d_gene: -
abundance: -
v_gene: TRBV7-9
j_gene: TRBJ2-3
CDR3aa: CASSLIPRLTFTDTQYF
CDR3nt: TGTGCCAGCAGCCTGATCCCTAGGCTGACCTTCACAGATACGCAGTATTTT

d_gene: TRBD2
abundance: -
v_gene: TRBV19
j_gene: TRBJ2-7
CDR3aa: CASSTYPRGGKGYEQYF
CDR3nt: TGTGCCAGTAGTACCTACCCCCGGGGGGGCAAAGGCTACGAGCAGTACTTC

d_gene: -
abundance: -
v_gene: TRBV15
j_gene: TRBJ2-7
CDR3aa: CATSSRGLADEQYF
CDR3nt: TGTGCCACCAGCTCCAGGGGGCTAGCGGACGAGCAGTACTTC

d_gene: -
abundance: -
v_gene: TRBV19
j_gene: TRBJ1-1
CDR3aa: CASSIDLDSNTEAFF
CDR3nt: TGTGCCAGTAGTATAGACCTGGACAGCAACACTGAAGCTTTCTTT

d_gene: -
abundance: once
v_gene: TRBV27
j_gene: TRBJ2-2
CDR3aa: CASTIFANTGELFF
CDR3nt: TGTGCCAGCACCATCTTCGCGAACACCGGGGAGCTGTTTTTT

d_gene: TRBD1
abundance: -
v_gene: TRBV5-6
j_gene: TRBJ1-1
CDR3aa: CASSLGTGVTEAFF
CDR3nt: TGTGCCAGCAGCTTGGGGACAGGGGTAACTGAAGCTTTCTTT

d_gene: -
abundance: -
v_gene: TRBV15
j_gene: TRBJ1-2
CDR3aa: CATSRDSQDPYTF
CDR3nt: TGTGCCACCAGCAGAGATTCGCAGGATCCCTACACCTTC

d_gene: -
abundance: -
v_gene: TRBV5-5
j_gene: TRBJ1-4
CDR3aa: CASSPYSGAPNEKLFF
CDR3nt: TGTGCCAGCAGCCCTTATTCGGGGGCCCCTAATGAAAAACTGTTTTTT

d_gene: -
abundance: -
v_gene: TRBV11-2
j_gene: TRBJ1-2
CDR3aa: CASSEQSYTF
CDR3nt: TGTGCCAGCAGCGAACAGAGCTACACCTTC

d_gene: -
abundance: -
v_gene: TRBV29-1
j_gene: TRBJ2-3
CDR3aa: CSVGRAIDTQYF
CDR3nt: TGCAGCGTGGGCAGGGCAATAGATACGCAGTATTTT

d_gene: TRBD2
abundance: -
v_gene: TRBV9
j_gene: TRBJ2-1
CDR3aa: CASSEGTSGSNEQFF
CDR3nt: TGTGCCAGCAGCGAGGGGACTAGTGGGTCCAATGAGCAGTTCTTC

d_gene: -
abundance: -
v_gene: TRBV6-5
j_gene: TRBJ2-5
CDR3aa: CASSYPVGGLETQYF
CDR3nt: TGTGCCAGCAGTTACCCAGTCGGGGGCCTGGAGACCCAGTACTTC

d_gene: TRBD2
abundance: -
v_gene: TRBV27
j_gene: TRBJ2-7
CDR3aa: CASSLSISGALYEQYF
CDR3nt: TGTGCCAGCAGTTTATCGATTAGCGGGGCCCTCTACGAGCAGTACTTC

d_gene: -
abundance: -
v_gene: TRBV9
j_gene: TRBJ1-1
CDR3aa: CASSVDRAHTEAFF
CDR3nt: TGTGCCAGCAGCGTAGACAGGGCCCACACTGAAGCTTTCTTT

d_gene: TRBD2
abundance: -
v_gene: TRBV28
j_gene: TRBJ2-1
CDR3aa: CASSFIRGENYNEQFF
CDR3nt: TGTGCCAGCAGTTTCATCCGGGGGGAGAACTACAATGAGCAGTTCTTC

d_gene: -
abundance: -
v_gene: TRBV5-4
j_gene: TRBJ2-3
CDR3aa: CASSLLPAGSRTTDTQYF
CDR3nt: TGTGCCAGCAGCTTACTGCCCGCGGGGAGCCGGACCACAGATACGCAGTATTTT

d_gene: TRBD2
abundance: -
v_gene: TRBV25-1
j_gene: TRBJ2-3
CDR3aa: CASSERRGADTQYF
CDR3nt: TGTGCCAGCAGTGAACGGCGGGGGGCGGATACGCAGTATTTT

d_gene: -
abundance: -
v_gene: TRBV5-1
j_gene: TRBJ2-7
CDR3aa: CASRFGQNYEQYF
CDR3nt: TGCGCCAGCAGGTTCGGACAGAACTACGAGCAGTACTTC

d_gene: -
abundance: -
v_gene: TRBV4-1
j_gene: TRBJ2-7
CDR3aa: CASSSERSATYEQYF
CDR3nt: TGCGCCAGCAGCTCAGAGCGTAGCGCAACCTACGAGCAGTACTTC

d_gene: -
abundance: -
v_gene: TRBV2
j_gene: TRBJ2-5
CDR3aa: CASVAETQYF
CDR3nt: TGTGCCAGCGTGGCAGAGACCCAGTACTTC

d_gene: TRBD2
abundance: -
v_gene: TRBV5-5
j_gene: TRBJ2-1
CDR3aa: CASSSGAGGYYNEQFF
CDR3nt: TGTGCCAGCAGCTCAGGGGCGGGAGGCTACTACAATGAGCAGTTCTTC

d_gene: -
abundance: -
v_gene: TRBV5-3
j_gene: TRBJ2-7
CDR3aa: CARSTGLEQYF
CDR3nt: TGTGCCAGAAGCACCGGTCTTGAGCAGTACTTC

d_gene: TRBD2
abundance: -
v_gene: TRBV13
j_gene: TRBJ2-7
CDR3aa: CASSLGTSGSIYEQYF
CDR3nt: TGTGCCAGCAGCTTAGGAACTAGCGGGAGCATATACGAGCAGTACTTC

d_gene: TRBD2
abundance: -
v_gene: TRBV7-6
j_gene: TRBJ2-2
CDR3aa: CASSPRTSGYTGELFF
CDR3nt: TGTGCCAGCAGCCCTCGGACTAGCGGGTACACCGGGGAGCTGTTTTTT

d_gene: TRBD2
abundance: -
v_gene: TRBV19
j_gene: TRBJ2-7
CDR3aa: CASSVAGGPSYEQYF
CDR3nt: TGTGCCAGTAGCGTAGCGGGAGGTCCTTCCTACGAGCAGTACTTC

d_gene: -
abundance: -
v_gene: TRBV2
j_gene: TRBJ2-2
CDR3aa: CASSLGGDTGELFF
CDR3nt: TGTGCCAGCAGCTTAGGTGGGGACACCGGGGAGCTGTTTTTT

d_gene: -
abundance: -
v_gene: TRBV7-3
j_gene: TRBJ2-1
CDR3aa: CASSLMVNNEQFF
CDR3nt: TGTGCCAGCAGCTTAATGGTAAACAATGAGCAGTTCTTC

d_gene: -
abundance: -
v_gene: TRBV4-1
j_gene: TRBJ2-5
CDR3aa: CASSQPDSGTADF
CDR3nt: TGCGCCAGCAGCCAGCCCGATTCGGGGACGGCCGACTTC

d_gene: -
abundance: -
v_gene: TRBV10-3
j_gene: TRBJ2-1
CDR3aa: CAIRTGPLSSYNEQFF
CDR3nt: TGTGCCATCAGAACGGGACCCCTGAGCTCCTACAATGAGCAGTTCTTC

d_gene: TRBD1
abundance: -
v_gene: TRBV7-7
j_gene: TRBJ2-1
CDR3aa: CASSLDGRGPNEQFF
CDR3nt: TGTGCCAGCAGCTTAGACGGCAGGGGGCCGAATGAGCAGTTCTTC

d_gene: -
abundance: -
v_gene: TRBV19
j_gene: TRBJ2-5
CDR3aa: CATRGTQETQYF
CDR3nt: TGTGCCACCCGGGGAACCCAAGAGACCCAGTACTTC

d_gene: TRBD1
abundance: -
v_gene: TRBV19
j_gene: TRBJ1-2
CDR3aa: CASIFSTGHNYGYTF
CDR3nt: TGTGCCAGTATTTTCTCGACAGGGCACAACTATGGCTACACCTTC

d_gene: -
abundance: once
v_gene: TRBV18
j_gene: TRBJ2-6
CDR3aa: CASSNPGGANVLTF
CDR3nt: TGTGCCAGCTCAAACCCGGGGGGGGCCAACGTCCTGACTTTC

d_gene: -
abundance: -
v_gene: TRBV28
j_gene: TRBJ2-3
CDR3aa: CASSLSGAQGTQYF
CDR3nt: TGTGCCAGCAGTCTATCGGGAGCACAAGGTACGCAGTATTTT

d_gene: -
abundance: few
v_gene: TRBV27
j_gene: TRBJ1-5
CDR3aa: CASSLTGYQPQHF
CDR3nt: TGTGCCAGCAGTTTAACGGGGTATCAGCCCCAGCATTTT